This entry lists 10 T cell receptor beta chains sequenced from one sample in a study of T cell repertoires in cytomegalovirus infection (dated by TCRdb to between 2018 and 2021). TCRdb records Illumina HiSeq 1500 as the sequencer. TCRdb handled the public reads itself, with Q25 trimming in fastp and clone calling in MiXCR, and kept productive beta chains. A single entry per CDR3 protein holds the most common genes and DNA from its merged rows. This sample holds about 490,000 distinct CDR3 sequences; approximately 16% were observed only once. More than 20% of the sample is in the top ten clones. Sequenced: CD8+ T cells from PBMCs. Source of these receptors: a human donor in good health (CMV status not recorded). Some clones in this sample may be carry-over from other donors' samples.

The chain has TRBV3-1 and TRBJ1-1; no firm D call. This CDR3 has 15 residues. CDR1 is LGHDT, CDR2 YNNKEL, per germline (reference sequence). Between the trimmed V and J ends, which lost 4 bases and 1 base, there was a span of 13 bases. The CDR3 nucleotides are TGTGCCAGCAGCCCCACCCCGCGAGAGAACACTGAAGCTTTCTTT. Its protein is CASSPTPRENTEAFF.

This clonotype showed up just a few times. The J gene is TRBJ2-7, the V gene TRBV4-2; D is unclear. V lost 4 bases and J lost 0, with 13 bases in between. The length of the CDR3 is 15 residues. Germline lookup yields CDR1 LGHNA and CDR2 YNFKEQ. This CDR3 reads CASSRRNEVSYEQYF. CDR3 sequence (DNA): TGTGCCAGCAGCCGTCGAAACGAGGTCTCCTACGAGCAGTACTTC.

V is TRBV7-9 and J is TRBJ2-7; TRBD1 agrees at 8 bases. Germline-derived CDR1 and CDR2 are SEHNR and FQNEAQ (reference sequence). The ends lost 1 base at V and 5 bases at J; junction bases unmatched: 7. The CDR3 length is 15 residues. The CDR3 DNA is TGTGCCAGCAGCTTAGATCCAGGGGGCTTCGACGAGCAGTACTTC. Its protein product is CASSLDPGGFDEQYF.

This clonotype was recorded at least ten times. This chain connects TRBV27 to TRBJ2-3, with 9 nucleotides matching TRBD2. Germline V gives CDR1 MNHEY, CDR2 SMNVEV (reference sequence). Unmatched junction bases numbered 11, after V lost 2 bases and J lost 5 bases. The CDR3 length is 17 residues. CDR3 residues: CASSLILASGERDTQYF. The DNA for the CDR3 is TGTGCCAGCAGTTTAATCCTTGCTAGCGGGGAGAGAGATACGCAGTATTTT.

This clonotype was seen many times. The genes are TRBV4-2 and TRBJ2-3; 9 nucleotides agree with TRBD1. There are 17 residues in the CDR3. The germline CDR1 and CDR2 sequences are LGHNA and YNFKEQ. V lost 5 bases and J lost 2; bases outside the gene matches: 11. CDR3 nucleotides: TGTGCCAGCAGCTTAAACCCGGGACAGGGACTCACAGATACGCAGTATTTT. It specifies CASSLNPGQGLTDTQYF.

Many counts were recorded for this clonotype. The V gene is TRBV7-2, the J gene TRBJ2-7, with 12 bases that match TRBD2. Looked up from germline, CDR1 is SGHTA and CDR2 is FQGNSA. CDR3 length equals 17 residues. Losses at the gene ends were 5 bases for V and 5 bases for J; bases not matched to a gene: 13. The CDR3 region is CASSPNPGLAGGDEQYF. Written as DNA, the CDR3 is TGTGCCAGCAGCCCCAATCCGGGACTAGCGGGTGGCGACGAGCAGTACTTC.

The V and J genes are TRBV10-3 and TRBJ1-2; D is ambiguous. The V end lost 0 bases, the J end lost 3 bases, and 5 bases lay between the germline ends. Germline CDR1 reads ENHRY; CDR2 reads SYGVKD. This CDR3 comprises 13 residues. The CDR3 reads CAISESQDYGYTF. As DNA, the CDR3 is TGTGCCATCAGTGAGTCGCAGGACTATGGCTACACCTTC.

This clonotype occurred a few times. This sequence joins TRBV24-1 and TRBJ2-2; the D gene is possibly TRBD1 (5 bases). The V gene lost 4 bases and the J gene lost 6 bases, with 17 bases spanning the gap. The CDR3 consists of 16 residues. Germline lookup yields CDR1 KGHDR and CDR2 SFDVKD. The DNA for the CDR3 is TGTGCCACCAGTGACCCTCGGACATCCCGCGCCGGGGAGCTGTTTTTT. Amino acids: CATSDPRTSRAGELFF.

This clonotype was seen only a few times. For the CDR3, the DNA is TGTGCCACCAGCAGGGGATCTAGCGGCGATACGCAGTATTTT. It is translated as CATSRGSSGDTQYF. V gene TRBV15 combines with J gene TRBJ2-3; 7 bases agree with TRBD2. V was clipped by 3 bases and J by 6 bases; unmatched bases: 6. Per the germline V gene, CDR1 is LNHNV and CDR2 is YYDKDF (reference sequence). The CDR3 contains 14 residues.

The chain combines TRBV15 with TRBJ2-7; 7 bases are shared with TRBD2. CDR1 and CDR2 from the germline V gene are LNHNV and YYDKDF (reference sequence). Germline trimming cut 5 bases from V and 0 bases from J; bases unmatched to any gene: 1. The CDR3 has 13 amino acids. Written as DNA, the CDR3 is TGTGCCACCAGCGGGGGGGACTCCTACGAGCAGTACTTC. Translated: CATSGGDSYEQYF.